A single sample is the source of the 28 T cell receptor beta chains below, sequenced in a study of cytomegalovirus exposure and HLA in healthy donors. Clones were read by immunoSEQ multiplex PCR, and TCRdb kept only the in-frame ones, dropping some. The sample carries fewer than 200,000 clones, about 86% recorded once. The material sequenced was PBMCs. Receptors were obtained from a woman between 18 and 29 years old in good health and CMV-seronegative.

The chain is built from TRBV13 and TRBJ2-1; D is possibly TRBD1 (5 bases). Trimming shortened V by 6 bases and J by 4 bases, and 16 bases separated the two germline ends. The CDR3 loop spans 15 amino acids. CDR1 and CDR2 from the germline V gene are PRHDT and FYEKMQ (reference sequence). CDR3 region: CASRETANLYNEQFF. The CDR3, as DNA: TGTGCCAGCAGGGAGACAGCGAACTTGTACAATGAGCAGTTCTTC.

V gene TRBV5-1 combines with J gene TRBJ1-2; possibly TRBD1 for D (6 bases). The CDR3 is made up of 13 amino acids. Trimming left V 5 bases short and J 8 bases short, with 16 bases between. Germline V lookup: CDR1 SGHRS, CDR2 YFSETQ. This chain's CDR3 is CASRRGGDRGYTF. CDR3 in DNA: TGCGCCAGCAGGCGGGGGGGCGATCGCGGCTACACCTTC. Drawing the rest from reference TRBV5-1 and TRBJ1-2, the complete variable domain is KAGVTQTPRYLIKTRGQQVTLSCSPISGHRSVSWYQQTPGQGLQFLFEYFSETQRNKGNFPGRFSGRQFSNSRSEMNVSTLELGDSALYLCASRRGGDRGYTFGSGTRLTVV.

CDR3 DNA: TGTGCCAGCACCCTGATAGGCGGCGATCAGCCCCAGCATTTT. This translates into CASTLIGGDQPQHF. The rearrangement uses TRBV7-2 and TRBJ1-5; D call uncertain. The CDR3 contains 14 residues. The V end was cut by 7 bases, the J end by 5 bases, with 15 bases between. Germline CDR1 and CDR2: SGHTA and FQGNSA.

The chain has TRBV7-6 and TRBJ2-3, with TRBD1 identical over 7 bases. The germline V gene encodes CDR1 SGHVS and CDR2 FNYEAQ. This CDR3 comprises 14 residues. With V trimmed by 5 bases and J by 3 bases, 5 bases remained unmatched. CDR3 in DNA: TGTGCCAGCAGCCCCGTGACAGGGACAGATACGCAGTATTTT. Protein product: CASSPVTGTDTQYF.

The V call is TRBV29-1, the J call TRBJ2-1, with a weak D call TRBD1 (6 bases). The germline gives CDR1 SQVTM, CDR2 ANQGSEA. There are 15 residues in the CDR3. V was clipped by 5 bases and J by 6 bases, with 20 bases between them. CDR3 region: CSVRTTYRDANEQFF. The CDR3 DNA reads TGCAGCGTTCGGACGACGTACAGGGACGCCAATGAGCAGTTCTTC.

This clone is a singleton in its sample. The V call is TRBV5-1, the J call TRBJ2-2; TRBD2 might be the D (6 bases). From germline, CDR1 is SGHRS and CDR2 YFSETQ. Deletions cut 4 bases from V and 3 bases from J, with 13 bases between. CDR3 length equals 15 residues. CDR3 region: CASSPRELDTGELFF. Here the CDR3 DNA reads TGCGCCAGCAGCCCCCGGGAGTTAGACACCGGGGAGCTGTTTTTT. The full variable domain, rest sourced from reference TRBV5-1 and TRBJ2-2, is KAGVTQTPRYLIKTRGQQVTLSCSPISGHRSVSWYQQTPGQGLQFLFEYFSETQRNKGNFPGRFSGRQFSNSRSEMNVSTLELGDSALYLCASSPRELDTGELFFGEGSRLTVL.

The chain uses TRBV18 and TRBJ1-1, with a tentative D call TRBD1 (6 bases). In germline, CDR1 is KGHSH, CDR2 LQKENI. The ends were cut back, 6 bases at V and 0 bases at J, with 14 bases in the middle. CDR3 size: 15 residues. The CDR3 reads CASSLYGQLNTEAFF. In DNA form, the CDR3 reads TGTGCCAGCTCTCTTTACGGACAGCTGAACACTGAAGCTTTCTTT.

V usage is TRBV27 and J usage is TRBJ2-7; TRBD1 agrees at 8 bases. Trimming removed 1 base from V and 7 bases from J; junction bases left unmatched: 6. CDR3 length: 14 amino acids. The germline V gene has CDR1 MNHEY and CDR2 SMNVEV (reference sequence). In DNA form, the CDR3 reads TGTGCCAGCAGTTTATTCTCCCGGGACAGGGAGCAGTACTTC. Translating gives CASSLFSRDREQYF.

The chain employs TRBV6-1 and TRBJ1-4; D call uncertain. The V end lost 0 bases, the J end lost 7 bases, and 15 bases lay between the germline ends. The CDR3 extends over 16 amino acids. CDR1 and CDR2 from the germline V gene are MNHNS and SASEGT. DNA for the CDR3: TGTGCCAGCAGTGAAGCCTTCGAGCGGGGAGGTGAAAAACTGTTTTTT. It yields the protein CASSEAFERGGEKLFF.

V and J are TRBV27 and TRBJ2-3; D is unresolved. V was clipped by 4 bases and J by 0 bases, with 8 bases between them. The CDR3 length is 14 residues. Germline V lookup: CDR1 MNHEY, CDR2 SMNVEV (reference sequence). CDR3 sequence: CASSYGTSTDTQYF. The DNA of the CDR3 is TGTGCCAGCAGTTATGGTACTAGCACAGATACGCAGTATTTT.

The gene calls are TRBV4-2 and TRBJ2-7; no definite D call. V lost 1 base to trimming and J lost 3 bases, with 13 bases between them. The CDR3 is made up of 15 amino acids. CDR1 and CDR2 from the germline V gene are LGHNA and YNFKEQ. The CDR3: CASSQALYEVYEQYF. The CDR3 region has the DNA TGTGCCAGCAGCCAAGCCCTGTACGAGGTCTACGAGCAGTACTTC.

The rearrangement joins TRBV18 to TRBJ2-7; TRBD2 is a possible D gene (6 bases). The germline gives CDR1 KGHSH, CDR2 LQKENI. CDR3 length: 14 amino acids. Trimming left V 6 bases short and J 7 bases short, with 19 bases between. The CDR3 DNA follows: TGTGCCAGCTCCGAAACGACTAGTCGTCGAGAGCAGTACTTC. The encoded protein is CASSETTSRREQYF.

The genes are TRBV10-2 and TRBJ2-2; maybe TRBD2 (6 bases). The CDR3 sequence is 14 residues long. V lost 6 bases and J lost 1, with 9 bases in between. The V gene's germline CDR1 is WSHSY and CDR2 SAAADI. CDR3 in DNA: TGCGCCAGCAGAATGGGAGGGAACACCGGGGAGCTGTTTTTT. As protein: CASRMGGNTGELFF.

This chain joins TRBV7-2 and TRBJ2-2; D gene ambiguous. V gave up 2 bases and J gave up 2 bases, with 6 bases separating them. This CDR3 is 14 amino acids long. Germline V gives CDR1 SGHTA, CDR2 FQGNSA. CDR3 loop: CASSLSYNTGELFF. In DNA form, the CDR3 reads TGTGCCAGCAGCTTAAGCTATAACACCGGGGAGCTGTTTTTT.

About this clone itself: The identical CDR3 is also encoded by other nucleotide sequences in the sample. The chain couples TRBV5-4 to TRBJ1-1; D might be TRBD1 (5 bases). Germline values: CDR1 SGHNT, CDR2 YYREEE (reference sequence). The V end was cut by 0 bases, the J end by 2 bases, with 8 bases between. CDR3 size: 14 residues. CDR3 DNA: TGTGCCAGCAGCTTGGCCAGGGTAAACACTGAAGCTTTCTTT. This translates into CASSLARVNTEAFF.

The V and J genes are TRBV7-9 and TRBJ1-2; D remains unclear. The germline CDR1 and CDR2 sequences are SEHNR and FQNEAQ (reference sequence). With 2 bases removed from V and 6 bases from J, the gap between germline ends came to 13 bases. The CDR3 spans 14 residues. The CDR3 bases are TGTGCCAGCAGCTTAATGGAAGAACGGGATGGCTACACCTTC. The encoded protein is CASSLMEERDGYTF. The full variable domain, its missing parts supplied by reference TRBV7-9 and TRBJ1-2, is DTGVSQNPRHKITKRGQNVTFRCDPISEHNRLYWYRQTLGQGPEFLTYFQNEAQLEKSRLLSDRFSAERPKGSFSTLEIQRTEQGDSAMYLCASSLMEERDGYTFGSGTRLTVV.

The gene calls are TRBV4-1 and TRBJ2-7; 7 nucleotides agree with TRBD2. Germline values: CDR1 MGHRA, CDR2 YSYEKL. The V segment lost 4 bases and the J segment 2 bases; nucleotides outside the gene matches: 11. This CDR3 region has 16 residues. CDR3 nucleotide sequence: TGCGCCAGCAGCCCATGGGAGGGGCAGCTAACCTACGAGCAGTACTTC. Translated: CASSPWEGQLTYEQYF.

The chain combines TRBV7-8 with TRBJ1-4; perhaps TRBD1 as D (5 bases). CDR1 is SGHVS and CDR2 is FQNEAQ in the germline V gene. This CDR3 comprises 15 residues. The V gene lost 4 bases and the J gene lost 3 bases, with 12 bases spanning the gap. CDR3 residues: CASSSITGSNEKLFF. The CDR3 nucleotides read TGTGCCAGCAGCTCTATAACAGGTTCTAATGAAAAACTGTTTTTT. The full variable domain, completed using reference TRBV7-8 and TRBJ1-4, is GAGVSQSPRYKVAKRGQDVALRCDPISGHVSLFWYQQALGQGPEFLTYFQNEAQLDKSGLPSDRFFAERPEGSVSTLKIQRTQQEDSAVYLCASSSITGSNEKLFFGSGTQLSVL.

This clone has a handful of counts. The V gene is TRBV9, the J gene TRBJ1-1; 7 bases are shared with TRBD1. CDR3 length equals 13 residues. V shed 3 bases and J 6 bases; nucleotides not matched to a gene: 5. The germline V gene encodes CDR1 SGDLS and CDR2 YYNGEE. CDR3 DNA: TGTGCCAGCAGCGACCGGACAGGATCTGAAGCTTTCTTT. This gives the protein CASSDRTGSEAFF. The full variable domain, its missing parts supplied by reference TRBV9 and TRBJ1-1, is DSGVTQTPKHLITATGQRVTLRCSPRSGDLSVYWYQQSLDQGLQFLIQYYNGEERAKGNILERFSAQQFPDLHSELNLSSLELGDSALYFCASSDRTGSEAFFGQGTRLTVV.

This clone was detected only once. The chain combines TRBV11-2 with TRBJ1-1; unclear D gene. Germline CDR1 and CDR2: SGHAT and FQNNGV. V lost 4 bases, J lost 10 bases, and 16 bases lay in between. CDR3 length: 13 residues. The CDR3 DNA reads TGTGCCAGCAGCTCCGTTTCCAATACGGGAGCTTTCTTT. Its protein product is CASSSVSNTGAFF.

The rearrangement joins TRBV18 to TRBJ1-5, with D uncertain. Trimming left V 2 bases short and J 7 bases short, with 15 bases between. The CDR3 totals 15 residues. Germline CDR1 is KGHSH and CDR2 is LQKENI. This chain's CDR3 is CASSPSRSEVQPQHF. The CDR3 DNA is TGTGCCAGCTCACCAAGTAGGAGTGAGGTGCAGCCCCAGCATTTT.

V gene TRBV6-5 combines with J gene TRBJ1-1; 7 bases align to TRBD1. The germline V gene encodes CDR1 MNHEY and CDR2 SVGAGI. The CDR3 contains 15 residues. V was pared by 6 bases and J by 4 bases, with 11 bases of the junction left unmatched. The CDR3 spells CASSQSHRGSTEAFF. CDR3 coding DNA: TGTGCCAGCAGCCAAAGTCACAGGGGATCCACTGAAGCTTTCTTT.

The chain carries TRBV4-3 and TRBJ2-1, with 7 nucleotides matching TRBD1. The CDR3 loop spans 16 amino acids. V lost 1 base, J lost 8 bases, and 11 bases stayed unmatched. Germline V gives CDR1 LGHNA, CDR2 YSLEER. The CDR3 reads CASSQGNRGFGYEQFF. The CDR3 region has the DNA TGCGCCAGCAGCCAAGGGAACAGGGGATTTGGGTATGAGCAGTTCTTC.

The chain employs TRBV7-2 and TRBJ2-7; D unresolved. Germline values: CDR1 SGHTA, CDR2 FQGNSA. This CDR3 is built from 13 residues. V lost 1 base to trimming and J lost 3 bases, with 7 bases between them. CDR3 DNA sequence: TGTGCCAGCAGCTTAGGGGCAGACTACGAGCAGTACTTC. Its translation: CASSLGADYEQYF.

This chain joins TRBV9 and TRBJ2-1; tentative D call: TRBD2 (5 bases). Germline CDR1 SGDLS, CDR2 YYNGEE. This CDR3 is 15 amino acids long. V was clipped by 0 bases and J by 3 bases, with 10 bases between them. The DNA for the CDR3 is TGTGCCAGCAGCGTAGACGTTAGCGACTACAATGAGCAGTTCTTC. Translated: CASSVDVSDYNEQFF.

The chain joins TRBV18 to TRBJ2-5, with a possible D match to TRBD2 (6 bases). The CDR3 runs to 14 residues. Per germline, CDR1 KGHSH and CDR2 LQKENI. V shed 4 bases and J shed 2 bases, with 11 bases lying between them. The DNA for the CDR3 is TGTGCCAGCTCACGCCAGGGAGGACAAGAGACCCAGTACTTC. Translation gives CASSRQGGQETQYF.

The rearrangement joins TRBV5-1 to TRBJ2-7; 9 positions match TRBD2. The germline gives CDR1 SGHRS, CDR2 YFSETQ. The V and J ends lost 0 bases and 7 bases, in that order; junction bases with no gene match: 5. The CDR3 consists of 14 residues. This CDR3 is CASSLVASGIEQYF. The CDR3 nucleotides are TGCGCCAGCAGCTTGGTGGCTAGCGGGATTGAGCAGTACTTC.

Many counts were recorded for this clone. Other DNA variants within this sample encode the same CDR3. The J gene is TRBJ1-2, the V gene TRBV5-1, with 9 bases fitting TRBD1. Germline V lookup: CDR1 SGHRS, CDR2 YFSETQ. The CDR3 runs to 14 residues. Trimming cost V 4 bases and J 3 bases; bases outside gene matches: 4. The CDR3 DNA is TGCGCCAGCAGCCTCCGGGACAGGGACTATGGCTACACCTTC. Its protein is CASSLRDRDYGYTF.